Reported below is one TCR beta chain. This specimen belongs to a study of shared clonotypes between healthy human individuals. Sequencing was performed with immunoSEQ multiplex PCR; in TCRdb, only in-frame clones are kept and a portion is missing. The table lists about 2.2 million clones, 93% of them singletons. In the naive CD8 group, cells lacked CD45RO and were positively selected for CCR7, so terminally differentiated effector memory CD45RA+ cells were left out. This receptor was identified in a man younger than 35 in good health. Some clones in this sample may be carry-over from other donors' samples. The sequenced sample consisted of naive CD8+ T cells from PBMCs.

CDR3: CASSRLTGMGTGELFF. DNA for the CDR3: TGCGCCAGCAGCCGATTGACAGGGATGGGCACCGGGGAGCTGTTTTTT. This rearrangement joins TRBV4-3 to TRBJ2-2; 7 nucleotides agree with TRBD1. Trimming took 4 bases from V and 4 from J; bases not matched to a gene: 9. Germline V CDR1 and CDR2: LGHNA, YSLEER. The CDR3 is made up of 16 amino acids.